These T cell receptor beta chains were read from a single sample in a study of blood T cells in healthy people across ages. TCRdb re-analysed the 5' RACE reads in MiXCR, keeping a single row per CDR3 protein. The sample lists over 950,000 distinct CDR3 sequences; just over 50% were seen once. The source material was blood. The receptors stem from a woman aged 60 to 75 in good health. The CDR3 runs from the conserved cysteine through the conserved F or W. D genes are given only for firm matches. Rows may omit the clone size; those that give it use once, few, many or a size class.

abundance,d_gene,len,v_gene,j_gene,CDR3aa,CDR3nt
NA,NA,13,TRBV4-2,TRBJ2-3,CASSQGSASAQYF,TGTGCCAGCAGCCAAGGTTCGGCATCGGCGCAGTATTTT
few,NA,19,TRBV12-3/TRBV12-4,TRBJ2-6,CASKPMVRGLLSGANVLTF,TGTGCCAGCAAACCGATGGTGCGGGGGCTCCTCTCTGGGGCCAACGTCCTGACTTTC
few,TRBD2,16,TRBV28,TRBJ2-7,CASSLLGLAVSYEQYF,TGTGCCAGCAGCCTCCTGGGACTAGCGGTCTCCTACGAGCAGTACTTC
few,NA,14,TRBV4-1,TRBJ2-4,CASNPAENVNIQYF,TGCGCCAGCAATCCGGCGGAGAATGTAAACATTCAGTACTTC
few,NA,12,TRBV12-3/TRBV12-4,TRBJ2-7,CASSFWANEQYF,TGTGCCAGCAGTTTTTGGGCAAACGAGCAGTACTTC
many,NA,14,TRBV20-1,TRBJ2-7,CSAIPDPAFGEQYF,TGCAGTGCTATACCAGACCCCGCCTTCGGGGAGCAGTACTTC
few,NA,19,TRBV11-2,TRBJ2-6,CASSHHLEGQLSGANVLTF,TGTGCCAGCAGCCACCACCTTGAGGGGCAGCTCTCTGGGGCCAACGTCCTGACTTTC
NA,TRBD2,24,TRBV7-2,TRBJ2-1,CASSLALESIAGNLAVVAYNEQFF,TGTGCCAGCAGCTTAGCGCTTGAGAGCATAGCGGGTAATTTAGCGGTAGTAGCCTACAATGAGCAGTTCTTC
NA,NA,14,TRBV4-2,TRBJ2-4,CASSRGSVENIQYF,TGTGCCAGCAGCAGAGGGAGCGTTGAAAACATTCAGTACTTC
few,NA,15,TRBV24-1,TRBJ2-6,CATESAVTGANVLTF,TGTGCCACAGAAAGCGCGGTAACTGGGGCCAACGTCCTGACTTTC
once,NA,16,TRBV20-1,TRBJ2-3,CSAGAWGLGGPDTQYF,TGCAGTGCTGGGGCCTGGGGGCTCGGAGGGCCAGATACGCAGTATTTT
few,TRBD2,16,TRBV7-9,TRBJ2-1,CASSLGGGRSYNEQFF,TGTGCCAGCAGCTTAGGCGGGGGAAGATCCTACAATGAGCAGTTCTTC
NA,NA,13,TRBV4-1,TRBJ1-4,CAGSQESNEKLFF,TGCGCCGGCAGCCAAGAGTCTAACGAAAAACTGTTTTTT
NA,NA,16,TRBV4-3,TRBJ2-1,CASSQEVARLGNEQFF,TGCGCCAGCAGCCAAGAAGTGGCCCGGCTGGGCAATGAGCAGTTCTTC
NA,NA,18,TRBV27,TRBJ2-3,CASSPPFMGGSIPDTQYF,TGTGCCAGCAGTCCCCCTTTCATGGGTGGGAGTATCCCAGATACGCAGTATTTT
NA,NA,13,TRBV18,TRBJ2-1,CASLIGVAGEQFF,TGTGCCAGCCTCATCGGTGTGGCAGGGGAGCAGTTCTTC
NA,TRBD2,17,TRBV7-2,TRBJ2-4,CASSHEWTRGPKNIQYF,TGTGCCAGCAGCCACGAGTGGACTAGGGGCCCGAAAAACATTCAGTACTTC
few,NA,14,TRBV10-3,TRBJ2-1,CAISESTLSNEQFF,TGTGCCATCAGTGAGTCGACTCTTTCCAATGAGCAGTTCTTC
few,TRBD1,15,TRBV7-6,TRBJ1-5,CASSFSDREGRPQHF,TGTGCCAGCAGCTTCTCCGACAGGGAGGGTCGGCCCCAGCATTTT
NA,NA,13,TRBV9,TRBJ2-5,CASSFGVIYQQYF,TGTGCCAGCAGCTTTGGTGTGATCTACCAGCAGTACTTC
few,NA,11,TRBV7-9,TRBJ2-7,CASSLGGGQYF,TGTGCCAGCAGCTTAGGAGGAGGGCAGTACTTC
NA,NA,15,TRBV7-2,TRBJ2-1,CASSLLARTKNEQFF,TGTGCCAGCAGCTTATTAGCCAGAACTAAGAATGAGCAGTTCTTC
NA,NA,11,TRBV30,TRBJ2-1,CAWSHQAEQFF,TGTGCCTGGAGCCACCAGGCTGAGCAGTTCTTC
NA,TRBD1,14,TRBV29-1,TRBJ1-1,CSVARGAMNTEAFF,TGCAGCGTTGCCAGGGGGGCGATGAACACTGAAGCTTTCTTT
few,NA,17,TRBV21-1,TRBJ2-3,CASSTPLGGRATDTQYF,TGTGCCAGCAGCACCCCTCTCGGCGGGAGGGCCACAGATACGCAGTATTTT
few,TRBD2,15,TRBV20-1,TRBJ2-1,CSATDLAGVYNEQFF,TGCAGTGCTACTGATCTAGCGGGAGTTTACAATGAGCAGTTCTTC
NA,TRBD1,13,TRBV10-3,TRBJ2-7,CAIRGQGANERYF,TGTGCCATCAGGGGACAGGGGGCGAACGAGCGGTACTTC
NA,NA,14,TRBV7-6,TRBJ2-7,CASSVGDSFYEQYF,TGTGCCAGCAGCGTAGGGGACTCCTTCTACGAGCAGTACTTC
once,NA,14,TRBV7-2,TRBJ2-7,CASSSLSVLGEQYF,TGTGCCAGCAGCTCCCTCTCGGTTTTAGGTGAGCAGTACTTC
few,NA,13,TRBV20-1,TRBJ2-3,CSAEASSTDTQYF,TGCAGTGCCGAGGCGAGCAGCACAGATACGCAGTATTTT
few,NA,17,TRBV5-1,TRBJ2-1,CASSFWTDRRNNNEQFF,TGCGCCAGCAGCTTTTGGACAGATAGAAGGAATAACAATGAGCAGTTCTTC
few,NA,15,TRBV28,TRBJ2-7,CASSSPVFSLGEQYF,TGTGCCAGCAGTTCCCCCGTTTTTTCGCTCGGCGAGCAGTACTTC
NA,NA,15,TRBV9,TRBJ2-3,CASSPIFGGGDTQYF,TGTGCCAGCAGCCCTATTTTCGGCGGGGGCGATACGCAGTATTTT
NA,TRBD2,13,TRBV29-1,TRBJ2-1,CSVGTSAFNEQFF,TGCAGCGTTGGGACTAGCGCCTTCAATGAGCAGTTCTTC
few,TRBD2,14,TRBV7-2,TRBJ2-7,CASSLGGRMYEQYF,TGTGCCAGCAGCTTGGGCGGGAGGATGTACGAGCAGTACTTC
NA,TRBD2,13,TRBV11-2,TRBJ2-1,CASSALAENEQFF,TGTGCCAGCAGCGCCCTAGCGGAGAATGAGCAGTTCTTC
NA,NA,13,TRBV3-1,TRBJ1-1,CASSQDLGSGAFF,TGTGCCAGCAGCCAAGATCTAGGAAGTGGAGCTTTCTTT
NA,TRBD2,16,TRBV24-1,TRBJ2-2,CATMPGGRPNTGELFF,TGTGCCACGATGCCGGGGGGGCGGCCGAACACCGGGGAGCTGTTTTTT
NA,TRBD2,16,TRBV5-1,TRBJ2-1,CASTLAGGPLYNEQFF,TGCGCCAGCACCCTAGCGGGGGGCCCCCTTTACAATGAGCAGTTCTTC
NA,TRBD2,19,TRBV24-1,TRBJ2-1,CATQDTPELAGGQYNEQFF,TGTGCCACTCAGGACACACCCGAGTTAGCGGGAGGGCAGTACAATGAGCAGTTCTTC
NA,NA,15,TRBV4-1,TRBJ2-5,CASSQDVRGLETQYF,TGCGCCAGCAGCCAAGATGTTAGGGGTTTAGAGACCCAGTACTTC
NA,TRBD2,15,TRBV28,TRBJ2-7,CASTYGGDGLYEQYF,TGTGCCAGCACCTATGGGGGGGACGGGCTCTACGAGCAGTACTTC
few,NA,16,TRBV6-1,TRBJ2-3,CASSDRLGTSTDTQYF,TGTGCCAGCAGTGACAGGCTCGGAACAAGCACAGATACGCAGTATTTT
few,TRBD2,14,TRBV20-1,TRBJ2-7,CSAPRTSGPYEQYF,TGCAGTGCTCCAAGGACTAGCGGGCCCTACGAGCAGTACTTC
few,TRBD2,18,TRBV29-1,TRBJ2-1,CSAQGSGLAANSYNEQFF,TGCAGCGCCCAAGGTTCGGGACTAGCGGCAAACTCCTACAATGAGCAGTTCTTC
NA,TRBD2,22,TRBV6-2/TRBV6-3,TRBJ2-2,CASVNTPPTSFGGGKNTGELFF,TGTGCCAGCGTAAATACTCCCCCGACTAGCTTTGGCGGGGGTAAGAACACCGGGGAGCTGTTTTTT
NA,TRBD2,20,TRBV28,TRBJ2-7,CASSFTWTGPTGTSGYEQYF,TGTGCCAGCAGTTTTACGTGGACAGGACCTACCGGGACTAGCGGTTACGAGCAGTACTTC